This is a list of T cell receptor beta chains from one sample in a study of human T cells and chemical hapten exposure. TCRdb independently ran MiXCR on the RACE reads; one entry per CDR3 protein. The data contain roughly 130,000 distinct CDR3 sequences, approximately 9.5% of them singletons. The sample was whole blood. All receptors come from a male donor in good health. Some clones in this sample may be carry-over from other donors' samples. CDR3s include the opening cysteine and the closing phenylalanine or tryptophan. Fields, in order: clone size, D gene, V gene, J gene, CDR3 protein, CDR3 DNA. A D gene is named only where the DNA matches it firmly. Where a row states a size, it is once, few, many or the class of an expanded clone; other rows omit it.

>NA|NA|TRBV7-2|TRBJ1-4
CASSPRQDNEKLFF
TGTGCCAGCAGCCCAAGACAGGATAATGAAAAACTGTTTTTT
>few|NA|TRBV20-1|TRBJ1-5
CSARDSRVGQPQHF
TGCAGTGCTAGAGATTCAAGGGTAGGGCAGCCCCAGCATTTT
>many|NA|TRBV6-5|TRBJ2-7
CASRPNLSHRAPYEQYF
TGTGCCAGCAGGCCAAACCTTAGCCACAGGGCCCCCTACGAGCAGTACTTC
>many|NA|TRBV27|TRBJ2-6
CASTTTQGKSGANVLTF
TGTGCCAGCACGACCACCCAGGGGAAATCTGGGGCCAACGTCCTGACTTTC
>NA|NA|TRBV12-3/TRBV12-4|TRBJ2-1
CASSLRSEQFF
TGTGCCAGCAGTTTAAGAAGTGAGCAGTTCTTC
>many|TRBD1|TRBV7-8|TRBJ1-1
CASTPLDRALEAFF
TGTGCCAGCACCCCCTTGGACAGGGCACTTGAAGCTTTCTTT
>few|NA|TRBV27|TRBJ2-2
CASSLKDPLSNGGELFF
TGTGCCAGCAGTTTAAAGGATCCCTTATCTAATGGCGGGGAGCTGTTTTTT
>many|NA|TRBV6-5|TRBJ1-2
CASSYDQGGRYGYTF
TGTGCCAGCAGTTACGACCAGGGCGGGCGCTATGGCTACACCTTC
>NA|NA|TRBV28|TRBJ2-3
CASTPGAASTDTQYF
TGTGCCAGCACCCCAGGGGCAGCGAGCACAGATACGCAGTATTTT
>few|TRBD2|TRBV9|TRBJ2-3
CASSPPTSATDTQYF
TGTGCCAGCAGCCCCCCGACTAGCGCCACAGATACGCAGTATTTT
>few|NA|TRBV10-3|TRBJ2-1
CAIRDGSYNEQFF
TGTGCCATCAGGGACGGCTCCTACAATGAGCAGTTCTTC
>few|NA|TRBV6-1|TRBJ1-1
CASSELDKMNTEAFF
TGTGCCAGCAGTGAGTTAGACAAGATGAACACTGAAGCTTTCTTT
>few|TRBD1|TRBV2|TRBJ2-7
CASSADRVRYEQYF
TGTGCCAGCAGCGCGGACAGGGTTAGGTACGAGCAGTACTTC
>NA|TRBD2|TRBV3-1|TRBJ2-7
CASSQLPAGEYEQYF
TGTGCCAGCAGTCAACTCCCGGCGGGAGAGTACGAGCAGTACTTC
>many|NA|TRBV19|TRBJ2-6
CASSNAGSGANVLTF
TGTGCCAGTAGTAATGCGGGGTCTGGGGCCAACGTCCTGACTTTC
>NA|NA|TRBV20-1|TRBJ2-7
CSAVVGSYEQYF
TGCAGTGCTGTGGTGGGCTCCTACGAGCAGTACTTC
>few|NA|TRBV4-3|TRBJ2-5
CASSSTLERTQYF
TGCGCCAGCAGCTCGACCCTGGAGCGGACCCAGTACTTC
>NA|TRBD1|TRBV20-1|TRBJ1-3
CSAPDRGSGNTIYF
TGCAGTGCCCCAGACAGGGGCTCTGGAAACACCATATATTTT
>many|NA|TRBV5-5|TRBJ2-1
CASSPQGSSYNEQFF
TGTGCCAGCAGCCCGCAAGGGAGCTCCTACAATGAGCAGTTCTTC
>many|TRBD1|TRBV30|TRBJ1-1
CAWRTGVGGDTEAFF
TGTGCCTGGAGGACAGGGGTTGGCGGGGACACTGAAGCTTTCTTT
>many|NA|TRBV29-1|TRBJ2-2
CSACRATGELFF
TGCAGCGCCTGCAGGGCCACCGGGGAGCTGTTTTTT
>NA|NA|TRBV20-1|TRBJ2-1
CSARSGDRGYNEQFF
TGCAGTGCTAGATCAGGGGATAGGGGATACAATGAGCAGTTCTTC
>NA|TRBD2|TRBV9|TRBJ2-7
CASSVAEAGGKPYEQYF
TGTGCCAGCAGCGTAGCTGAGGCGGGGGGGAAACCCTACGAGCAGTACTTC